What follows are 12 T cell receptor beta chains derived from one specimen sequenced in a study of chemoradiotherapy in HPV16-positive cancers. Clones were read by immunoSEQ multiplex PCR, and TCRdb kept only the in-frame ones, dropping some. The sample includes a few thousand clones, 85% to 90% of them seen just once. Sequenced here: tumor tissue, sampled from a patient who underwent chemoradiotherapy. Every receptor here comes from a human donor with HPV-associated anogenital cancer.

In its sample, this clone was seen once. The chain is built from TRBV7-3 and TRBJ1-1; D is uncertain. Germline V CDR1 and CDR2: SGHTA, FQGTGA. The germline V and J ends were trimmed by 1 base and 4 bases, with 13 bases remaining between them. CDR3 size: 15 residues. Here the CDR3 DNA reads TGTGCCAGCAGCTTAAATGGCCGTCATGGCACTGAAGCTTTCTTT. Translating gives CASSLNGRHGTEAFF.

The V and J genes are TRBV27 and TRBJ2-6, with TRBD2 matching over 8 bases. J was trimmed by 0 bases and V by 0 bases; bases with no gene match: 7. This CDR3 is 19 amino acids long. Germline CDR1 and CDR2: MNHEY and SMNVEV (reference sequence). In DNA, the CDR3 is TGTGCCAGCAGTTTATCTACCCTAGCGGGCGCCTCTGGGGCCAACGTCCTGACTTTC. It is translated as CASSLSTLAGASGANVLTF.

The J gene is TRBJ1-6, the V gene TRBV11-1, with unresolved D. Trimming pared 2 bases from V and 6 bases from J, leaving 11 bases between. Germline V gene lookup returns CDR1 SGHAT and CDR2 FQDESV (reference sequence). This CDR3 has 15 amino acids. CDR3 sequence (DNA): TGTGCCAGCAGCTTACAGGAATCTCTTAATTCACCCCTCCACTTT. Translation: CASSLQESLNSPLHF.

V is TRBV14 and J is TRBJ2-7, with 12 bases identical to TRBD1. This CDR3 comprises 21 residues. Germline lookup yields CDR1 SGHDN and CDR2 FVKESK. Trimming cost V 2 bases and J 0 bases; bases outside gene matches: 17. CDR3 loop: CASSQCDTGGQGASYSYEQYF. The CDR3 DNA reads TGTGCCAGCAGCCAATGCGACACAGGGGGACAGGGGGCCTCCTACTCCTACGAGCAGTACTTC.

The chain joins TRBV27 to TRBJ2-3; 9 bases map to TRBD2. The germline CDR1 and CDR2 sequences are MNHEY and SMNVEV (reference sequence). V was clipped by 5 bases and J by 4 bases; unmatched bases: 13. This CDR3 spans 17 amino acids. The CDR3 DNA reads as TGTGCCAGCAGTCCCCTTAGGCGCGGGAGGGCCTCAGATACGCAGTATTTT. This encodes CASSPLRRGRASDTQYF.

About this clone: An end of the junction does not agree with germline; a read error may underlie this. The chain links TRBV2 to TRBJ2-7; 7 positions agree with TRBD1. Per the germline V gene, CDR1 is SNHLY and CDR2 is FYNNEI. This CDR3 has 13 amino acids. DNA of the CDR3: TGTGCGAGCAGGGACAGTCCTCATTACGAGCAGTACTTC. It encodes CASRDSPHYEQYF. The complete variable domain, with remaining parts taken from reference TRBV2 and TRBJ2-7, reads EPEVTQTPSHQVTQMGQEVILRCVPISNHLYFYWYRQILGQKVEFLVSFYNNEISEKSEIFDDQFSVERPDGSNFTLKIRSTKLEDSAMYFCASRDSPHYEQYFGPGTRLTVT.

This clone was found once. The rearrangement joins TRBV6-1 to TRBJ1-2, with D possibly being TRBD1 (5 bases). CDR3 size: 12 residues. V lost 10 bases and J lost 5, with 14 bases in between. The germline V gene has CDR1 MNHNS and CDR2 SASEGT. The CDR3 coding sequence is TGTGCCATAGAGGGGCAGCTTTATGGCTACACCTTC. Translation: CAIEGQLYGYTF.

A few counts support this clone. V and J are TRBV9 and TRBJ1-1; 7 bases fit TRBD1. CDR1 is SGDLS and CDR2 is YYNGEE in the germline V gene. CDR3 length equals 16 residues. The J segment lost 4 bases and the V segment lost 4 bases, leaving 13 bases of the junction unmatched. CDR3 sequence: CASSLIHMTGTTEAFF. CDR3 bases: TGTGCCAGCAGCCTTATCCACATGACAGGGACCACTGAAGCTTTCTTT. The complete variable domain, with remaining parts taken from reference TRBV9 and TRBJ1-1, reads DSGVTQTPKHLITATGQRVTLRCSPRSGDLSVYWYQQSLDQGLQFLIQYYNGEERAKGNILERFSAQQFPDLHSELNLSSLELGDSALYFCASSLIHMTGTTEAFFGQGTRLTVV.

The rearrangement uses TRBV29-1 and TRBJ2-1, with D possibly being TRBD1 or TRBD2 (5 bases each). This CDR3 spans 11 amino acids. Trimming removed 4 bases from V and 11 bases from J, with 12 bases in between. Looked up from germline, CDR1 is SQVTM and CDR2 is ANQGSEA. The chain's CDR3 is CSVGQGPQQFF. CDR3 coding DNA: TGCAGCGTTGGTCAGGGACCGCAGCAGTTCTTC.

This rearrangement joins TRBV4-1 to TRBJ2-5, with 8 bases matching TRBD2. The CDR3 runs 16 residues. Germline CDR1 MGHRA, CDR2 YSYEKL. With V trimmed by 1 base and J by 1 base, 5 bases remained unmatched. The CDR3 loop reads CASSQGVTSGQETQYF. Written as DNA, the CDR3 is TGCGCCAGCAGCCAAGGAGTCACTAGCGGCCAAGAGACCCAGTACTTC.

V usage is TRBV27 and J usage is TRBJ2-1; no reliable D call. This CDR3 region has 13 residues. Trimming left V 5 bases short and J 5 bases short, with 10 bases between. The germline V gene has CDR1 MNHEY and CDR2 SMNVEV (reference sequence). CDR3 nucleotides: TGTGCCAGCAGTCCGTTGGCTCACAATGAGCAGTTCTTC. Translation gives CASSPLAHNEQFF.

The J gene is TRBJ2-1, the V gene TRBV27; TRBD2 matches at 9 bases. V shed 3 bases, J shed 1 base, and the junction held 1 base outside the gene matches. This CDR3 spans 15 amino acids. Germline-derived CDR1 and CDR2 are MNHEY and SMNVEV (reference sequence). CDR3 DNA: TGTGCCAGCAGTTTGGCGGGAGGGTCCTACAATGAGCAGTTCTTC. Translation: CASSLAGGSYNEQFF.